A selection of T cell receptor beta chains follows, all from one sample in a study of T-cell reconstitution after alpha-beta-depleted transplantation in children. Via MiXCR, TCRdb re-called the PCR reads, giving one row per CDR3 protein. Among 400,000 to 500,000 distinct CDR3 sequences listed, 11% were seen once. The material was PBMCs from the stem cell graft donor, obtained from the stem cell graft. The origin of the receptors is a human donor who donated a stem cell graft to a child with acute myeloid leukemia. Both conserved end residues are part of each CDR3. The order of the fields is V gene, CDR3 length, J gene, CDR3 protein.

>TRBV18|15|TRBJ1-4
CASSVPGQGYEKLFF
>TRBV29-1|14|TRBJ2-5
CSVRGLGGQETQYF
>TRBV27|17|TRBJ2-7
CASSPNRLAGGPYEQYF
>TRBV30|12|TRBJ2-7
CAWSVSGYEQYF
>TRBV7-2|15|TRBJ2-1
CASSLSGPSYNEQFF
>TRBV29-1|11|TRBJ1-2
CSVATGNGYTF
>TRBV25-1|15|TRBJ2-2
CASSEVRGSTGELFF
>TRBV6-5|15|TRBJ2-2
CASSYSPGGTGELFF
>TRBV3-1|15|TRBJ2-7
CASSQTDSPSYEQYF
>TRBV6-2/TRBV6-3|13|TRBJ2-7
CASSDGINYEQYF
>TRBV6-1|12|TRBJ2-1
CASRQAGNEQFF
>TRBV20-1|11|TRBJ2-1
CSAHFFNEQFF
>TRBV12-3/TRBV12-4|16|TRBJ2-2
CASSSRSLRGTGELFF
>TRBV20-1|13|TRBJ1-4
CSAGGGANEKLFF
>TRBV20-1|13|TRBJ2-2
CSASGGDTGELFF
>TRBV10-3|20|TRBJ2-5
CAISVGGHYGGGGYQETQYF
>TRBV4-2|16|TRBJ2-1
CASSQERGGRAIEQFF
>TRBV29-1|13|TRBJ2-2
CSVGQSNTGELFF
>TRBV12-3/TRBV12-4|14|TRBJ2-7
CASTPGQGPYEQYF
>TRBV25-1|17|TRBJ2-7
CASSETYGLAETYEQYF
>TRBV6-5|15|TRBJ1-1
CASSYSWNMNTEAFF
>TRBV5-1|12|TRBJ1-4
CASRSSSEKLFF
>TRBV19|15|TRBJ2-7
CASSPPRQGVSEQYF
>TRBV2|13|TRBJ2-2
CAWPLAYTGELFF
>TRBV5-1|17|TRBJ2-1
CASSLPGLAGGYNEQFF
>TRBV30|13|TRBJ1-2
CAYRQGWGYGYTF
>TRBV6-1|16|TRBJ2-5
CASSPGTSGGEETQYF
>TRBV20-1|14|TRBJ1-3
CSATGGLSGNTIYF